Sequencing of this T cell receptor (beta chain) was carried out in a study of T cell repertoires in aging, cancer and after chemotherapy. Study-wide background: Roughly 10 million TCR reads made up the full dataset.

Rearranged V-D-J TRB sequences were amplified with a mixed TRB-A/B primer pool. TCRdb reprocessed the multiplex PCR reads via MiXCR and lists one record per CDR3 protein. The repertoire includes 1,500 to 2,000 distinct CDR3 sequences, 24% of them detected once, and approximately 22% sits in the top ten. Within the sample, this clonotype is medium-sized. Peripheral blood genomic DNA, not sorted cells or RNA, was the template. This TCR was recovered from a human donor with a solid tumor. The specimen was blood.

CDR3 sequence: CASSLVGLAIYNEQFF. Written as DNA, the CDR3 is TGTGCCAGCAGCTTAGTCGGACTAGCTATATACAATGAGCAGTTCTTC. This sequence joins TRBV7-9 and TRBJ2-1; 8 positions match TRBD2. Germline values: CDR1 SEHNR, CDR2 FQNEAQ (reference sequence). V lost 1 base to trimming and J lost 4 bases; unmatched junction nucleotides: 6. CDR3 length: 16 residues.